These 9 T cell receptor beta chains originate from one sample sequenced in a study of blood T cell repertoires in COVID-19. Clones were sequenced by immunoSEQ multiplex PCR, and TCRdb holds only the in-frame ones, with some missing. The sample carries 95,000 to 150,000 clones, about 90% recorded once. Sequenced: peripheral blood. The receptors shown here come from a man aged 45 to 65 with COVID-19, enrolled during active disease.

The genes are TRBV27 and TRBJ2-7; D unclear. CDR1 is MNHEY and CDR2 is SMNVEV in the germline V gene (reference sequence). This CDR3 is 13 amino acids long. The CDR3 loop reads CAPGIAFHYEQYF. CDR3 bases: TGTGCTCCCGGAATAGCCTTCCATTACGAGCAGTACTTC.

The chain recombines TRBV25-1 with TRBJ1-5; possible D gene TRBD1, 6 bases. The germline V and J ends were trimmed by 4 bases and 4 bases, with 11 bases remaining between them. The CDR3 runs 14 residues. Looked up from germline, CDR1 is MGHDK and CDR2 is SYGVNS. The CDR3 bases are TGTGCCAGCAGTGCGACAGGTGGGAATCAGCCCCAGCATTTT. This sequence encodes CASSATGGNQPQHF.

This sequence joins TRBV25-1 and TRBJ2-7; a possible D gene is TRBD1 (5 bases). Per the germline V gene, CDR1 is MGHDK and CDR2 is SYGVNS. The CDR3 is made up of 12 amino acids. The V end lost 4 bases, the J end lost 6 bases, and 10 bases lay between the germline ends. The CDR3 DNA sequence: TGTGCCAGCAGTGCCGCAGGGCGCGAGCAGTACTTC. This translates into CASSAAGREQYF.

The rearrangement uses TRBV28 and TRBJ2-7, with TRBD2 matching 14 bases. From germline, CDR1 is MDHEN and CDR2 SYDVKM. V gave up 5 bases and J gave up 4 bases; unmatched junction bases: 4. The CDR3 has 15 amino acids. The CDR3, as DNA: TGTGCCAGCAGTGGCGGGACTAGCGGGAGATACGAGCAGTACTTC. Amino acids: CASSGGTSGRYEQYF.

This chain joins TRBV5-1 and TRBJ1-2, with D possibly being TRBD1 (5 bases). This CDR3 is 14 amino acids long. Trimming removed 0 bases at V and 8 bases at J, with 14 bases between. The V gene's germline CDR1 is SGHRS and CDR2 YFSETQ. CDR3 protein: CASSLATAGSGYTF. In DNA, the CDR3 is TGCGCCAGCAGCTTGGCCACGGCAGGGTCCGGCTACACCTTC.

V and J are TRBV28 and TRBJ1-2, with D unclear. Germline lookup yields CDR1 MDHEN and CDR2 SYDVKM. V dropped 2 bases and J dropped 0 bases, with 7 bases sitting between them. The CDR3 sequence is 14 residues long. The CDR3 region is CASSLTRANYGYTF. CDR3 nucleotide sequence: TGTGCCAGCAGTTTAACTAGGGCTAACTATGGCTACACCTTC.

V usage is TRBV6-6 and J usage is TRBJ2-5; the match to TRBD2 covers 11 bases. The junction had 6 bases not matched to a gene; V was cut back by 7 bases and J by 5 bases. CDR1 is MNHNY, CDR2 SVGAGI, per germline (reference sequence). This CDR3 has 14 amino acids. The CDR3 DNA reads as TGTGCCAGCAAAGATAGCGGGAGGGGGGAGACCCAGTACTTC. It translates to CASKDSGRGETQYF.

The J gene is TRBJ2-7, the V gene TRBV9; 8 bases match TRBD2. The CDR3 runs 14 residues. CDR1 and CDR2 (germline): SGDLS, YYNGEE. The V segment lost 4 bases and the J segment 7 bases; nucleotides outside the gene matches: 10. The CDR3 sequence: CASSSSGAGGEQYF. DNA of the CDR3: TGTGCCAGCAGCTCGAGCGGGGCGGGAGGTGAGCAGTACTTC.

The chain uses TRBV19 and TRBJ2-1; no reliable D call. The CDR3 covers 13 residues. Germline V gene lookup returns CDR1 LNHDA and CDR2 SQIVND (reference sequence). Trimming removed 1 base at V and 4 bases at J, with 5 bases between. The CDR3 protein is CASSIGQYNEQFF. The CDR3 DNA sequence: TGTGCCAGTAGTATAGGGCAGTACAATGAGCAGTTCTTC.